This T cell receptor beta chain was observed in a study of blood T cell repertoires in COVID-19. The protocol was immunoSEQ multiplex PCR, while the TCRdb copy is restricted to in-frame clones and leaves out a portion. This table has 55,000 to 75,000 clones, roughly four fifths appearing once. The count of this clone is one. Trimming pared 3 bases from V and 5 bases from J, leaving 13 bases between. This CDR3 comprises 13 residues. Looked up from germline, CDR1 is SQVTM and CDR2 is ANQGSEA. Source material: peripheral blood. The sequence was obtained from a man older than 75 with COVID-19, enrolled during active disease. The chain has TRBV29-1 and TRBJ1-2; D is perhaps TRBD1 (6 bases). CDR3 residues: CSVDRRGRYGYTF. The CDR3 region has the DNA TGCAGCGTTGACCGCAGGGGAAGGTATGGCTACACCTTC.